This T cell receptor (beta chain) was recorded in a study of shared clonotypes between healthy human individuals. The study's findings and limits: Memory subsets generally showed smaller estimated richness than naive subsets did.

Germline V CDR1 and CDR2: MDHEN, SYDVKM. The V and J ends lost 6 bases and 4 bases respectively, with 22 bases between them. This CDR3 region has 16 residues. A note on this clone: Its cognate antigen is unknown.

Evenly divided among several immunoSEQ plates was the genomic DNA of each subset. This table comes from immunoSEQ multiplex PCR, and its TCRdb copy is limited to in-frame clones, with some not included. The sample includes under 1,900,000 clones, around 98.5% of them seen just once. CD4+ cells yielded CD45RA+ naive and CD45RA-negative memory subsets. This rearrangement joins TRBV28 to TRBJ2-7, with D maybe TRBD2 (5 bases). The sequence was obtained from a young man in good health. The sample consisted of naive CD4+ T cells sorted from blood. Regarding subset: CD45RA+ positively selected. The CDR3 protein is CASRVLGGHLPYEQYF. For the CDR3, the DNA is TGTGCCAGCAGGGTCTTAGGAGGCCACCTCCCATACGAGCAGTACTTC.